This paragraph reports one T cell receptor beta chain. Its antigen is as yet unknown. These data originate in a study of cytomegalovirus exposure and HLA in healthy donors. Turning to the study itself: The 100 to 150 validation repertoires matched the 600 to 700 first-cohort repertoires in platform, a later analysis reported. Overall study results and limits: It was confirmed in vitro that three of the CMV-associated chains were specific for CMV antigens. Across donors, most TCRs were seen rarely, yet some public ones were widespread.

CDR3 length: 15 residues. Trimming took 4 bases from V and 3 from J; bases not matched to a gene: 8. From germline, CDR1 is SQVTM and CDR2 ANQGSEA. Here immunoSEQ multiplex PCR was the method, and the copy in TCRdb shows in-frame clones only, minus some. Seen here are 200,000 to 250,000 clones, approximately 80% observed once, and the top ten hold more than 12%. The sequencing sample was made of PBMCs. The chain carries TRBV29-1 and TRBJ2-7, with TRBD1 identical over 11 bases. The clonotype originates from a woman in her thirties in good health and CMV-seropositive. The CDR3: CSVAGPGQGDYEQYF. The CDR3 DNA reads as TGCAGCGTTGCAGGGCCGGGACAGGGGGACTACGAGCAGTACTTC.